Presented here are 21 T cell receptor beta chains from one specimen sequenced in a study of PD-1 blockade in classical Hodgkin lymphoma. Sample time point: cycle 4 day 1 (C4D1), after less than 7 weeks of nivolumab. Brentuximab vedotin exposure varied, and every patient relapsed after autologous stem cell transplantation. Clones were read by immunoSEQ multiplex PCR, and TCRdb kept only the in-frame ones, dropping some. The repertoire holds 40,000 to 55,000 clones, with 80% as singletons. The starting material was peripheral blood mononuclear cells (PBMCs), obtained before the fourth cycle of nivolumab. These receptors all stem from a human donor with classical Hodgkin lymphoma.

V is TRBV6-5 and J is TRBJ2-3; D call uncertain. This CDR3 is built from 13 residues. V dropped 2 bases and J dropped 4 bases, with 7 bases sitting between them. Germline V gives CDR1 MNHEY, CDR2 SVGAGI. CDR3 in DNA: TGTGCCAGCAGTTACGGCCCGGCAGATACGCAGTATTTT. Amino acids: CASSYGPADTQYF.

The chain uses TRBV27 and TRBJ2-1, with 8 positions matching TRBD2. Looked up from germline, CDR1 is MNHEY and CDR2 is SMNVEV (reference sequence). V lost 5 bases to trimming and J lost 6 bases; unmatched junction nucleotides: 3. The CDR3 is 13 amino acids. In DNA form, the CDR3 reads TGTGCCAGCAGTATAGCGGGACGCAATGAGCAGTTCTTC. Protein sequence: CASSIAGRNEQFF.

The chain combines TRBV18 with TRBJ2-3, with a weak D call TRBD2 (6 bases). V lost 6 bases to trimming and J lost 1 base, with 17 bases between them. Germline V gene lookup returns CDR1 KGHSH and CDR2 LQKENI. The length of the CDR3 is 16 residues. The CDR3, as DNA: TGTGCCAGCTCGGCGACGGGGGATCCCGGCACAGATACGCAGTATTTT. Protein sequence: CASSATGDPGTDTQYF.

This chain connects TRBV7-6 to TRBJ2-1; D remains ambiguous. From germline, CDR1 is SGHVS and CDR2 FNYEAQ. This CDR3 is built from 14 residues. V lost 0 bases to trimming and J lost 14 bases, with 17 bases between them. The CDR3 reads CASSLAGVHHRKFF. The CDR3 DNA sequence: TGTGCCAGCAGCTTAGCGGGTGTTCACCATAGGAAGTTCTTC.

V gene TRBV11-2 combines with J gene TRBJ2-5, with 10 bases lining up with TRBD2. The CDR3 sequence is 16 residues long. Germline-derived CDR1 and CDR2 are SGHAT and FQNNGV. J gave up 3 bases and V 5 bases, and 9 bases lay outside the gene matches. CDR3 DNA: TGTGCCAGCAGCCCGGGACTAGCGCGAACTAAAGAGACCCAGTACTTC. Its translation: CASSPGLARTKETQYF.

The DNA of the CDR3 is TGCGCCAGCAGCCCGACAGGGGCTTTCGGCTACACCTTC. Protein: CASSPTGAFGYTF. This rearrangement joins TRBV5-1 to TRBJ1-2, with 8 bases aligning to TRBD1. The CDR3 is made up of 13 amino acids. Germline V gene lookup returns CDR1 SGHRS and CDR2 YFSETQ. J gave up 8 bases and V 4 bases, and 7 bases lay outside the gene matches.

This clone was counted only a few times. The chain is built from TRBV5-4 and TRBJ1-6; 9 nucleotides line up with TRBD1. This CDR3 has 14 amino acids. With 0 bases clipped from V and 10 bases from J, the junction kept 2 bases outside the gene matches. Germline CDR1 is SGHNT and CDR2 is YYREEE (reference sequence). The CDR3 sequence is CASSLGQGDSPLHF. Written as DNA, the CDR3 is TGTGCCAGCAGCTTGGGACAGGGGGACTCACCCCTCCACTTT.

The chain is built from TRBV4-2 and TRBJ2-2; TRBD1 agrees at 8 bases. CDR3 length: 14 residues. With 7 bases clipped from V and 4 bases from J, the junction kept 5 bases outside the gene matches. CDR1 is LGHNA, CDR2 YNFKEQ, per germline. DNA for the CDR3: TGTGCCAGCACCCGACAGGGGAGCACCGGGGAGCTGTTTTTT. Translated, it gives CASTRQGSTGELFF.

The V gene is TRBV5-6, the J gene TRBJ1-2; 9 nucleotides line up with TRBD1. Germline lookup yields CDR1 SGHDT and CDR2 YYEEEE. This CDR3 region has 14 residues. V shed 4 bases and J 7 bases; nucleotides not matched to a gene: 8. The CDR3 nucleotides read TGTGCCAGCAGCCGTCGGGACAGGGCAAGTGGCTACACCTTC. The encoded protein is CASSRRDRASGYTF.

The chain recombines TRBV21-1 with TRBJ1-2. TRBV21-1 is annotated as a pseudogene. The CDR3 runs 18 residues. Here the CDR3 DNA reads TGTGCCAGCAGCAAATATATAACAGGACTACTCCCTAACTATGGCTACACCTTC. Residues: CASSKYITGLLPNYGYTF.

The chain joins TRBV27 to TRBJ2-7; 8 bases match TRBD1. The CDR3 loop spans 15 amino acids. CDR1 and CDR2 from the germline V gene are MNHEY and SMNVEV (reference sequence). V shed 5 bases and J 1 base; nucleotides not matched to a gene: 7. CDR3 amino acids: CASSPGQGTSYEQYF. The CDR3 DNA reads as TGTGCCAGCAGTCCCGGACAGGGTACGTCCTACGAGCAGTACTTC.

To note about this clone: Other nucleotide sequences in the sample specify the same CDR3. The chain is built from TRBV6-5 and TRBJ2-7; D perhaps matches TRBD2 (5 bases). V lost 4 bases, J lost 2 bases, and 9 bases lay in between. This CDR3 has 13 amino acids. CDR1 and CDR2 from the germline V gene are MNHEY and SVGAGI. CDR3 protein: CASSSGLTYEQYF. CDR3 DNA: TGTGCCAGCAGTTCCGGACTCACCTACGAGCAGTACTTC.

The chain has TRBV6-1 and TRBJ2-3; 9 bases line up with TRBD1. The CDR3 is 16 amino acids. Germline V CDR1 and CDR2: MNHNS, SASEGT. With V trimmed by 2 bases and J by 4 bases, 7 bases remained unmatched. This CDR3 is CASSERWTGEADTQYF. CDR3 sequence (DNA): TGTGCCAGCAGTGAAAGATGGACAGGGGAAGCAGATACGCAGTATTTT.

The V call is TRBV10-3, the J call TRBJ2-1, with D possibly TRBD2 on 6 matching bases. In germline, CDR1 is ENHRY, CDR2 SYGVKD. There are 16 residues in the CDR3. V lost 6 bases and J 3 bases, leaving 18 bases between the germline ends. The CDR3 region is CAISLGPKAGYNEQFF. The DNA for the CDR3 is TGTGCCATCAGCCTGGGCCCCAAAGCGGGCTACAATGAGCAGTTCTTC.

The V call is TRBV6-5, the J call TRBJ2-1; TRBD1 matches at 9 bases. Trimming cost V 3 bases and J 8 bases; bases outside gene matches: 5. Germline CDR1 and CDR2: MNHEY and SVGAGI. The CDR3 has 14 residues. The CDR3 DNA reads TGTGCCAGCAGTTATGACAGGGGGTTGTATGAGCAGTTCTTC. Protein: CASSYDRGLYEQFF.

V is TRBV6-5 and J is TRBJ2-7, with 8 bases that match TRBD1. The trim removed 6 bases at V and 0 bases at J, leaving 7 bases unmatched. The CDR3 runs 15 residues. Looked up from germline, CDR1 is MNHEY and CDR2 is SVGAGI. CDR3 sequence: CASSSYRGSSYEQYF. CDR3 in DNA: TGTGCCAGCAGCTCATACAGGGGGAGCTCCTACGAGCAGTACTTC.

The J gene is TRBJ2-7, the V gene TRBV5-1; 12 bases map to TRBD1. The CDR3 totals 14 residues. Germline V CDR1 and CDR2: SGHRS, YFSETQ. V lost 2 bases and J lost 5; bases outside the gene matches: 2. CDR3 DNA: TGCGCCAGCAGCTTTGGGACAGGGGGCAACGAGCAGTACTTC. It encodes CASSFGTGGNEQYF.

The V gene is TRBV19, the J gene TRBJ2-6, with no clear D. CDR3 length: 15 residues. Per germline, CDR1 LNHDA and CDR2 SQIVND (reference sequence). V was clipped by 5 bases and J by 0 bases, with 8 bases between them. The CDR3 spells CASSYSSSGANVLTF. CDR3 coding DNA: TGTGCCAGTAGTTACAGCAGCTCTGGGGCCAACGTCCTGACTTTC.

The chain uses TRBV2 and TRBJ2-2; no firm D call. The V gene lost 10 bases and the J gene lost 0 bases, with 12 bases spanning the gap. This CDR3 region has 14 residues. Per germline, CDR1 SNHLY and CDR2 FYNNEI. The CDR3: CATQTTANTGELFF. The CDR3 region has the DNA TGTGCCACCCAGACGACGGCGAACACCGGGGAGCTGTTTTTT.

This clone has only a few counts. This sequence joins TRBV5-1 and TRBJ2-1; 14 bases fit TRBD2. Trimming at V came to 2 bases and at J to 7 bases, leaving 14 bases not matched to a gene. There are 19 residues in the CDR3. Germline V lookup: CDR1 SGHRS, CDR2 YFSETQ. As DNA, the CDR3 is TGCGCCAGCAGCTTACCCTCCAACCTCGGGACTAGCGGGAGTAATGAGCAGTTCTTC. It codes for CASSLPSNLGTSGSNEQFF.

The V and J genes are TRBV6-6 and TRBJ2-7; D might be TRBD1 or TRBD2, each matching 6 bases. Germline loops: CDR1 MNHNY, CDR2 SVGAGI (reference sequence). CDR3 length: 12 amino acids. The V and J ends lost 8 bases and 6 bases respectively, with 14 bases between them. The DNA for the CDR3 is TGTGCCAGCGGGTGGGGGGCTCTCGAGCAGTACTTC. Protein: CASGWGALEQYF.